This passage covers 23 T cell receptor beta chains from one sample sequenced in a study of cytomegalovirus exposure and HLA in healthy donors. PCR involved 60 Vbeta and 13 Jbeta primers. The protocol was immunoSEQ multiplex PCR, while the TCRdb copy is restricted to in-frame clones and leaves out a portion. The specimen's table records under 100,000 clones. The sample was PBMCs. The receptors stem from a woman in her thirties in good health and CMV-seronegative.

The rearrangement uses TRBV28 and TRBJ1-4; D call uncertain. The V end was cut by 3 bases, the J end by 8 bases, with 13 bases between. The CDR3 length is 14 residues. The germline V gene encodes CDR1 MDHEN and CDR2 SYDVKM. The CDR3 is CASSLEGVREKLFF. CDR3 DNA sequence: TGTGCCAGCAGTTTGGAGGGTGTTCGAGAAAAACTGTTTTTT.

For this clone: At one end the junction does not follow the germline gene, possibly because of a read error. The J gene is TRBJ2-3, the V gene TRBV7-7, with 7 bases matching TRBD2. Germline V gene sequence: CDR1 SSHAT, CDR2 FNYEAQ (reference sequence). This CDR3 comprises 15 residues. The CDR3 nucleotides are TGTGCTAGCAGCTTGGGAGGGGTCCTCACAGATACGCAGTATTTT. This encodes CASSLGGVLTDTQYF.

The chain combines TRBV5-6 with TRBJ2-5, with 7 nucleotides matching TRBD1. V was clipped by 6 bases and J by 7 bases; unmatched bases: 9. Germline CDR1 SGHDT, CDR2 YYEEEE. This CDR3 has 13 residues. The CDR3, as DNA: TGTGCCAGCACCCCAGGGGGAGCCAGGACCCAGTACTTC. Residues: CASTPGGARTQYF.

This CDR3 is CASSEGQSTDTQYF. CDR3 bases: TGTGCCAGCAGTGAAGGGCAGAGCACAGATACGCAGTATTTT. The rearrangement joins TRBV6-1 to TRBJ2-3; D remains ambiguous. V lost 1 base and J 0 bases, leaving 5 bases between the germline ends. This CDR3 region has 14 residues. The germline V gene has CDR1 MNHNS and CDR2 SASEGT.

V usage is TRBV5-1 and J usage is TRBJ1-5; no reliable D call. The CDR3 spans 13 residues. Germline CDR1 reads SGHRS; CDR2 reads YFSETQ. Deletions cut 0 bases from V and 7 bases from J, with 8 bases between. This CDR3 reads CASSLAEGQPQHF. As DNA, the CDR3 is TGCGCCAGCAGCTTGGCCGAGGGACAGCCCCAGCATTTT.

The rearrangement joins TRBV7-8 to TRBJ2-7; the D is unclear. This CDR3 has 12 residues. In germline, CDR1 is SGHVS, CDR2 FQNEAQ. V was clipped by 2 bases and J by 5 bases, with 7 bases between them. Here the CDR3 DNA reads TGTGCCAGCAGCTTACGCGGCAACGAGCAGTACTTC. Translated, it gives CASSLRGNEQYF.

The genes are TRBV10-3 and TRBJ1-2, with unresolved D. Germline lookup yields CDR1 ENHRY and CDR2 SYGVKD. This CDR3 is 15 amino acids long. The ends were cut back, 0 bases at V and 8 bases at J, with 16 bases in the middle. As DNA, the CDR3 is TGTGCCATCAGTGAGTCAGATACGGCGGCTCGGGGCTACACCTTC. Translated, it gives CAISESDTAARGYTF.

The chain is built from TRBV9 and TRBJ1-1; D not resolved. CDR3 length: 13 residues. V lost 4 bases, J lost 5 bases, and 12 bases lay in between. Per the germline V gene, CDR1 is SGDLS and CDR2 is YYNGEE. This CDR3 reads CASSRGTGTEAFF. CDR3 nucleotides: TGTGCCAGCAGCCGAGGAACCGGAACTGAAGCTTTCTTT. Filled out from reference TRBV9 and TRBJ1-1, the complete variable domain reads DSGVTQTPKHLITATGQRVTLRCSPRSGDLSVYWYQQSLDQGLQFLIQYYNGEERAKGNILERFSAQQFPDLHSELNLSSLELGDSALYFCASSRGTGTEAFFGQGTRLTVV.

The V and J genes are TRBV2 and TRBJ1-2, with 7 bases fitting TRBD1. This CDR3 is built from 11 residues. The V gene end was trimmed by 11 bases and the J gene end by 6 bases; junction bases not matched to a gene: 6. Germline V gene sequence: CDR1 SNHLY, CDR2 FYNNEI. CDR3 sequence (DNA): TGTGCCCAGCAGGGGGGAGATGGCTACACCTTC. It translates to CAQQGGDGYTF.

The CDR3 DNA is TGTGCCACCTCCCGGACAGGGGGCCGTGGCTACACCTTC. It encodes CATSRTGGRGYTF. The chain employs TRBV6-5 and TRBJ1-2; 11 bases align to TRBD1. Trimming removed 10 bases from V and 7 bases from J; junction bases left unmatched: 8. Germline V gene lookup returns CDR1 MNHEY and CDR2 SVGAGI. The CDR3 covers 13 residues.

The V and J genes are TRBV29-1 and TRBJ2-3; the match to TRBD2 covers 7 bases. The CDR3 runs 12 residues. The germline V gene has CDR1 SQVTM and CDR2 ANQGSEA. V trimming: 6 bases; J trimming: 4 bases; junction bases outside the gene matches: 4. The CDR3 DNA follows: TGCAGCGTCCGGGGGGTGGCAGATACGCAGTATTTT. It specifies CSVRGVADTQYF.

V and J are TRBV28 and TRBJ2-3; 9 positions match TRBD1. The CDR3 is 15 residues long. Germline V gives CDR1 MDHEN, CDR2 SYDVKM. With V trimmed by 3 bases and J by 6 bases, 7 bases remained unmatched. CDR3 amino acids: CASSFHRQGEDTQYF. The CDR3, as DNA: TGTGCCAGCAGTTTCCATAGACAGGGGGAGGATACGCAGTATTTT.

The V gene is TRBV28, the J gene TRBJ2-1; 11 bases align to TRBD1. J lost 4 bases, V lost 6 bases, and 17 bases had no gene match. Germline lookup yields CDR1 MDHEN and CDR2 SYDVKM. This CDR3 comprises 19 residues. CDR3 bases: TGTGCCAGCAGGGGACCGAGGGACAGGGGGTTACAGGGGTACAATGAGCAGTTCTTC. This codes for CASRGPRDRGLQGYNEQFF.

The chain joins TRBV5-1 to TRBJ1-4; TRBD1 aligns across 7 bases. Germline CDR1 SGHRS, CDR2 YFSETQ. The CDR3 consists of 16 residues. Trimming took 3 bases from V and 11 from J; bases not matched to a gene: 16. The CDR3 DNA follows: TGCGCCAGCAGCTCCCGCGAACAGGGGCCGGGTGGGAAACTGTTTTTT. Translation gives CASSSREQGPGGKLFF.

V is TRBV27 and J is TRBJ1-5, with 7 positions matching TRBD1. V lost 8 bases, J lost 0 bases, and 7 bases stayed unmatched. There are 15 residues in the CDR3. Germline values: CDR1 MNHEY, CDR2 SMNVEV (reference sequence). The DNA of the CDR3 is TGTGCCAGCCAGAGACAGGGCAATAGCAATCAGCCCCAGCATTTT. Its protein is CASQRQGNSNQPQHF.

V gene TRBV9 combines with J gene TRBJ2-5; D remains ambiguous. This CDR3 has 13 residues. V lost 0 bases and J 5 bases, leaving 8 bases between the germline ends. The germline V gene encodes CDR1 SGDLS and CDR2 YYNGEE. CDR3 sequence reads: CASSVAGVETQYF. CDR3 nucleotides: TGTGCCAGCAGCGTAGCAGGTGTCGAGACCCAGTACTTC.

This chain links TRBV4-1 with TRBJ2-5, with D possibly matching TRBD1 (5 bases). The assigned J gene may be wrong: the sequence end matches TRBJ2-7 better. CDR1 is MGHRA and CDR2 is YSYEKL in the germline V gene. The CDR3 covers 15 residues. CDR3 nucleotide sequence: TGCGCCAGCAGCCAAAGGCAGGGCCACTCCTACGAGCAGTACTTC. Translation: CASSQRQGHSYEQYF.

This chain links TRBV6-1 with TRBJ2-1, with 14 positions matching TRBD2. Germline trimming cut 2 bases from V and 7 bases from J; bases unmatched to any gene: 10. CDR3 length: 18 residues. Per germline, CDR1 MNHNS and CDR2 SASEGT. CDR3 in DNA: TGTGCCAGCAGTGAACTAGGACTAGCGGGAGGAATGAGAAATGAGCAGTTCTTC. Its protein product is CASSELGLAGGMRNEQFF.

The gene calls are TRBV5-6 and TRBJ1-6, with D perhaps matching TRBD1 (5 bases). The CDR3 runs to 16 residues. With 4 bases removed from V and 10 bases from J, the gap between germline ends came to 21 bases. The germline CDR1 and CDR2 sequences are SGHDT and YYEEEE. The DNA for the CDR3 is TGTGCCAGCAGCCACTCGGGGGGGGTATTAGGGTCACCCCTCCACTTT. Translated, it gives CASSHSGGVLGSPLHF.

Of note for this clone: At the DNA level, this CDR3 is encoded by other sequences in the same sample as well. This sequence joins TRBV29-1 and TRBJ1-1; 8 bases agree with TRBD1. This CDR3 contains 11 residues. V shed 6 bases, J shed 4 bases, and the junction held 1 base outside the gene matches. Germline V gene sequence: CDR1 SQVTM, CDR2 ANQGSEA. The CDR3 is CSVTGGTEAFF. Written as DNA, the CDR3 is TGCAGCGTCACAGGGGGCACTGAAGCTTTCTTT.

This chain links TRBV28 with TRBJ1-1; possible D gene TRBD1, 5 bases. V dropped 5 bases and J dropped 0 bases, with 13 bases sitting between them. The germline CDR1 and CDR2 sequences are MDHEN and SYDVKM. CDR3 length: 15 amino acids. CDR3 region: CASSVLRVVNTEAFF. The DNA for the CDR3 is TGTGCCAGCAGTGTACTCAGGGTAGTGAACACTGAAGCTTTCTTT. Variable domain in full (rest from reference TRBV28 and TRBJ1-1): DVKVTQSSRYLVKRTGEKVFLECVQDMDHENMFWYRQDPGLGLRLIYFSYDVKMKEKGDIPEGYSVSREKKERFSLILESASTNQTSMYLCASSVLRVVNTEAFFGQGTRLTVV.

J is TRBJ2-2 and V is TRBV6-6; TRBD2 agrees at 11 bases. The germline CDR1 and CDR2 sequences are MNHNY and SVGAGI (reference sequence). The CDR3 runs to 16 residues. With V trimmed by 4 bases and J by 1 base, 2 bases remained unmatched. CDR3 nucleotide sequence: TGTGCCAGCAGTTCCGGACTAGCGGGGAACACCGGGGAGCTGTTTTTT. Its protein is CASSSGLAGNTGELFF.

This chain uses TRBV5-4 with TRBJ2-1; 9 bases agree with TRBD2. Germline assignment: CDR1 SGHNT and CDR2 YYREEE (reference sequence). CDR3 size: 18 residues. V lost 4 bases, J lost 8 bases, and 19 bases stayed unmatched. The CDR3: CASSPDWVGAGGTYEQFF. The CDR3 coding sequence is TGTGCCAGCAGCCCGGACTGGGTAGGAGCGGGAGGAACCTATGAGCAGTTCTTC.